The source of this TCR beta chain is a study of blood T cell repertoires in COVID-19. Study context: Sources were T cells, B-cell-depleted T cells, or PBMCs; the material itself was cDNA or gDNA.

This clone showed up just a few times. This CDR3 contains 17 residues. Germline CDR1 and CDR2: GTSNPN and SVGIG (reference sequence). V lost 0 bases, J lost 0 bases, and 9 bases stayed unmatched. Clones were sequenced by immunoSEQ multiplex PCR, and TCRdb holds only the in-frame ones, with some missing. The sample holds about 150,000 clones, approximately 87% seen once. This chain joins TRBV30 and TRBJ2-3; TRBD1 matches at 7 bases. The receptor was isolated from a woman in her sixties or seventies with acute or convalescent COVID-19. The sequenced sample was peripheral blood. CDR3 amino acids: CAWSVPKSGGSTDTQYF. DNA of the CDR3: TGTGCCTGGAGTGTACCGAAATCAGGGGGTAGCACAGATACGCAGTATTTT.